What follows are 21 T cell receptor beta chains derived from one specimen sequenced in a study of shared clonotypes between healthy human individuals. The assay was immunoSEQ multiplex PCR, and TCRdb's table has in-frame clones only and misses some. This sample has around 940,000 clones, with over 75% found just once. The material sequenced was memory CD4+ T cells sorted from blood. Subset here: CD45RA-negative fraction. All receptors derive from a man younger than 35 in good health.

The rearrangement joins TRBV10-2 to TRBJ2-5; D unclear. From germline, CDR1 is WSHSY and CDR2 SAAADI. The V and J ends lost 5 bases and 1 base respectively, with 11 bases between them. This CDR3 region has 14 residues. As DNA, the CDR3 is TGCGCCAGCAGTATTTACAAACCCCAAGAGACCCAGTACTTC. Encoded protein: CASSIYKPQETQYF.

This chain connects TRBV9 to TRBJ2-7; D unresolved. Germline V gene data show CDR1 as SGDLS and CDR2 as YYNGEE. The CDR3 contains 13 residues. V was clipped by 0 bases and J by 6 bases, with 10 bases between them. The CDR3 protein is CASSVGIGSEQYF. The CDR3 DNA is TGTGCCAGCAGCGTAGGGATTGGATCCGAGCAGTACTTC.

The CDR3 sequence: CASSQTTWSGEDTQYF. DNA of the CDR3: TGTGCCAGCAGCCAAACTACTTGGTCTGGGGAAGATACGCAGTATTTT. This chain uses TRBV4-2 with TRBJ2-3; no definite D call. The CDR3 length is 16 residues. Trimming cost V 2 bases and J 5 bases, with 17 bases left between them. Germline CDR1 is LGHNA and CDR2 is YNFKEQ.

The chain joins TRBV6-1 to TRBJ2-7; a weak D match, TRBD2 (5 bases). The V gene lost 1 base and the J gene lost 2 bases, with 12 bases spanning the gap. The germline CDR1 and CDR2 sequences are MNHNS and SASEGT. This CDR3 is built from 15 residues. CDR3 loop: CASSEVGGGTYEQYF. CDR3 DNA: TGTGCCAGCAGTGAAGTAGGAGGTGGGACCTACGAGCAGTACTTC.

This clone came up a few times. The chain employs TRBV29-1 and TRBJ2-3, with 9 bases identical to TRBD2. Germline V lookup: CDR1 SQVTM, CDR2 ANQGSEA. With 8 bases clipped from V and 6 bases from J, the junction kept 9 bases outside the gene matches. The length of the CDR3 is 13 residues. The CDR3 here is CSTAGGQRDTQYF. DNA of the CDR3: TGCAGCACAGCGGGGGGCCAGCGGGATACGCAGTATTTT.

This chain joins TRBV5-1 and TRBJ2-7, with 10 nucleotides matching TRBD1. Per the germline V gene, CDR1 is SGHRS and CDR2 is YFSETQ. This CDR3 comprises 14 residues. The trim removed 5 bases at V and 6 bases at J, leaving 8 bases unmatched. The CDR3 DNA reads TGCGCCAGCAGTCGACAGGGGGCGGAAAGCGAGCAGTACTTC. Protein product: CASSRQGAESEQYF.

The chain joins TRBV7-9 to TRBJ1-4, with 9 nucleotides matching TRBD1. The CDR3 is made up of 16 amino acids. Germline V gene lookup returns CDR1 SEHNR and CDR2 FQNEAQ (reference sequence). Unmatched junction bases numbered 15, after V lost 11 bases and J lost 5 bases. In nucleotides, the CDR3 is TGTGCCGCAGGGCAGACAGGGGGGGCTCCAAATGAAAAACTGTTTTTT. It is translated as CAAGQTGGAPNEKLFF.

The chain couples TRBV11-2 to TRBJ1-1; perhaps TRBD1 as D (6 bases). CDR1 and CDR2 from the germline V gene are SGHAT and FQNNGV. V shed 5 bases and J shed 2 bases, with 18 bases lying between them. The length of the CDR3 is 16 residues. For the CDR3, the DNA is TGTGCCAGCAGCAGGGGACAAGGATTTAGTAACACTGAAGCTTTCTTT. Translated: CASSRGQGFSNTEAFF.

The chain recombines TRBV15 with TRBJ2-5; D is possibly TRBD1 (6 bases). The CDR3 loop spans 13 amino acids. Germline lookup yields CDR1 LNHNV and CDR2 YYDKDF (reference sequence). The germline V and J ends were trimmed by 1 base and 4 bases, with 7 bases remaining between them. The CDR3 nucleotides are TGTGCCACCAGCAGAGGGGGGCGAGAGACCCAGTACTTC. As protein: CATSRGGRETQYF.

The chain combines TRBV27 with TRBJ2-1; 9 nucleotides match TRBD1. CDR1 is MNHEY and CDR2 is SMNVEV in the germline V gene (reference sequence). V lost 6 bases, J lost 8 bases, and 8 bases stayed unmatched. This CDR3 is built from 14 residues. DNA of the CDR3: TGTGCCAGCAGACCTTGGGACAGGGACGATGAGCAGTTCTTC. Its translation is CASRPWDRDDEQFF.

The DNA of the CDR3 is TGTGCCTCCACACTCGGGACAGACTCCAATGAAAAACTGTTTTTT. This sequence encodes CASTLGTDSNEKLFF. The rearrangement joins TRBV30 to TRBJ1-4; TRBD1 aligns across 7 bases. CDR1 and CDR2 (germline): GTSNPN, SVGIG (reference sequence). CDR3 size: 15 residues. Trimming at V came to 7 bases and at J to 5 bases, leaving 13 bases not matched to a gene.

In the case of this clone: A single base separates this from a much larger clone, so it may be a read error. The identical CDR3 is also encoded by other nucleotide sequences in the sample. This chain uses TRBV5-1 with TRBJ1-3; no clear D. The germline CDR1 and CDR2 sequences are SGHRS and YFSETQ. The CDR3 totals 14 residues. Trimming took 0 bases from V and 1 from J, leaving 5 bases between them. The CDR3 DNA follows: TGCGCCAGCAGCTTGGACGGATCTGGAAACACCATATATTTT. Its protein is CASSLDGSGNTIYF.

The chain links TRBV11-3 to TRBJ2-3, with 7 bases that match TRBD2. Germline V gene data show CDR1 as SGHNT and CDR2 as YENEEA. Germline trimming cut 11 bases from V and 0 bases from J; bases unmatched to any gene: 20. This CDR3 is 18 amino acids long. CDR3 region: CAGRRRDYTSSSTDTQYF. The DNA for the CDR3 is TGTGCCGGCCGACGGCGGGACTACACCTCTTCTAGCACAGATACGCAGTATTTT.

The chain uses TRBV19 and TRBJ1-6; D is undetermined. This CDR3 region has 15 residues. V was trimmed by 7 bases and J by 0 bases, leaving 10 bases between them. Germline V gene data show CDR1 as LNHDA and CDR2 as SQIVND (reference sequence). The CDR3 bases are TGTGCCAGTACCGCGGGTTTCTCCTATAATTCACCCCTCCACTTT. Its protein is CASTAGFSYNSPLHF. The whole variable domain, remainder taken from reference TRBV19 and TRBJ1-6, is DGGITQSPKYLFRKEGQNVTLSCEQNLNHDAMYWYRQDPGQGLRLIYYSQIVNDFQKGDIAEGYSVSREKKESFPLTVTSAQKNPTAFYLCASTAGFSYNSPLHFGNGTRLTVT.

With respect to this clone: A junction end diverges from the germline sequence, so it may reflect a read error. The chain carries TRBV19 and TRBJ2-3; 10 positions match TRBD1. Germline lookup yields CDR1 LNHDA and CDR2 SQIVND (reference sequence). This CDR3 is 14 amino acids long. The CDR3 sequence is CASREPGQGNSWFF. The CDR3 DNA reads as TGTGCCAGTAGAGAACCGGGACAGGGGAATTCTTGGTTTTTT.

The chain links TRBV19 to TRBJ1-1; 7 bases line up with TRBD1. J lost 5 bases, V lost 5 bases, and 5 bases had no gene match. The CDR3 consists of 13 residues. Germline assignment: CDR1 LNHDA and CDR2 SQIVND (reference sequence). As DNA, the CDR3 is TGTGCCAGTAGTCCTCAGGGGGGGACTGAAGCTTTCTTT. As protein: CASSPQGGTEAFF.

This clone came up once. V gene TRBV5-1 combines with J gene TRBJ2-5, with 8 bases matching TRBD1. J was trimmed by 4 bases and V by 4 bases; bases with no gene match: 12. Germline assignment: CDR1 SGHRS and CDR2 YFSETQ. The CDR3 has 16 residues. The CDR3 here is CASSPGQGHGGETQYF. In DNA form, the CDR3 reads TGCGCCAGCAGCCCCGGACAGGGCCATGGAGGAGAGACCCAGTACTTC. Based on the CDR3 plus reference TRBV5-1 and TRBJ2-5, the full variable domain is KAGVTQTPRYLIKTRGQQVTLSCSPISGHRSVSWYQQTPGQGLQFLFEYFSETQRNKGNFPGRFSGRQFSNSRSEMNVSTLELGDSALYLCASSPGQGHGGETQYFGPGTRLLVL.

In this sample, this clone turned up once. The V gene is TRBV5-4, the J gene TRBJ2-3, with 8 bases identical to TRBD2. The germline V gene encodes CDR1 SGHNT and CDR2 YYREEE (reference sequence). This CDR3 is built from 14 residues. Losses at the gene ends were 4 bases for V and 2 bases for J; bases not matched to a gene: 3. CDR3 sequence (DNA): TGTGCCAGCAGCGACGGGGGGGCCACAGATACGCAGTATTTT. Amino acids: CASSDGGATDTQYF.

This sequence joins TRBV5-1 and TRBJ1-3; no clear D gene. V shed 2 bases and J shed 6 bases, with 15 bases lying between them. Germline-derived CDR1 and CDR2 are SGHRS and YFSETQ. This CDR3 has 15 residues. CDR3 region: CASSLPSTNQNTIYF. DNA of the CDR3: TGCGCCAGCAGCTTACCTTCGACGAACCAAAACACCATATATTTT. Full variable domain (missing parts from reference TRBV5-1 and TRBJ1-3): KAGVTQTPRYLIKTRGQQVTLSCSPISGHRSVSWYQQTPGQGLQFLFEYFSETQRNKGNFPGRFSGRQFSNSRSEMNVSTLELGDSALYLCASSLPSTNQNTIYFGEGSWLTVV.

This clone was seen repeatedly, ten times or more. The J gene is TRBJ2-7, the V gene TRBV27; a weak D match, TRBD1 (6 bases). The V end was cut by 0 bases, the J end by 4 bases, with 10 bases between. CDR1 is MNHEY, CDR2 SMNVEV, per germline (reference sequence). This CDR3 region has 14 residues. This chain's CDR3 is CASSLSPQGYEQYF. Here the CDR3 DNA reads TGTGCCAGCAGTTTATCCCCCCAGGGGTACGAGCAGTACTTC.

The rearrangement links TRBV15 to TRBJ2-1; TRBD2 aligns across 13 bases. J gave up 0 bases and V 0 bases, and 5 bases lay outside the gene matches. CDR3 length: 19 residues. Germline CDR1 LNHNV, CDR2 YYDKDF (reference sequence). The CDR3, as DNA: TGTGCCACCAGCAGAGATCGACTAGCGGGGGGAGGCTCCTACAATGAGCAGTTCTTC. Its translation: CATSRDRLAGGGSYNEQFF.